Listed here are 19 T cell receptor beta chains from one sample, sequenced in a study of blood T cell repertoires in COVID-19. The protocol was immunoSEQ multiplex PCR, while the TCRdb copy is restricted to in-frame clones and leaves out a portion. The data show about 350,000 clones, more than 75% seen once. Sequenced: PBMCs or T cells enriched from blood (not recorded which). These receptors all come from a woman under 40 who had recovered from COVID-19.

The genes are TRBV9 and TRBJ1-2, with 7 bases that match TRBD1. Germline V gene sequence: CDR1 SGDLS, CDR2 YYNGEE. CDR3 length equals 18 residues. J gave up 4 bases and V 3 bases, and 18 bases lay outside the gene matches. The CDR3 bases are TGTGCCAGCAGCGACGGACCCACAGGGGCCTTTGGCATCTATGGCTACACCTTC. This translates into CASSDGPTGAFGIYGYTF. The whole variable domain, filled in from reference TRBV9 and TRBJ1-2, reads DSGVTQTPKHLITATGQRVTLRCSPRSGDLSVYWYQQSLDQGLQFLIQYYNGEERAKGNILERFSAQQFPDLHSELNLSSLELGDSALYFCASSDGPTGAFGIYGYTFGSGTRLTVV.

V usage is TRBV7-9 and J usage is TRBJ1-4; possibly TRBD1 for D (6 bases). V lost 5 bases and J lost 5, with 12 bases in between. The CDR3 sequence is 14 residues long. The germline CDR1 and CDR2 sequences are SEHNR and FQNEAQ (reference sequence). The CDR3 DNA sequence: TGTGCCAGCAGCCACCGGGACATGAATGAAAAACTGTTTTTT. This codes for CASSHRDMNEKLFF.

The V gene is TRBV6-5, the J gene TRBJ2-5; 10 nucleotides line up with TRBD1. V lost 6 bases to trimming and J lost 5 bases; unmatched junction nucleotides: 3. This CDR3 is built from 13 residues. CDR1 is MNHEY, CDR2 SVGAGI, per germline. The CDR3 DNA follows: TGTGCCAGCAGGGACAGGGGGTGGGAGACCCAGTACTTC. This codes for CASRDRGWETQYF.

The V and J genes are TRBV9 and TRBJ1-5; 8 bases agree with TRBD1. After removal of 3 bases from V and 7 bases from J, the junction contained 6 bases not matched to a gene. Germline V gives CDR1 SGDLS, CDR2 YYNGEE. The CDR3 is 14 residues long. The CDR3 is CASSADRGRQPQHF. CDR3 DNA: TGTGCCAGCAGCGCCGACAGGGGTAGACAGCCCCAGCATTTT.

This clone has only a few counts. This sample also contains other DNA sequences that code for the same CDR3. The chain recombines TRBV7-9 with TRBJ2-3, with a weak D call TRBD2 (6 bases). The V end lost 5 bases, the J end lost 4 bases, and 7 bases lay between the germline ends. In germline, CDR1 is SEHNR, CDR2 FQNEAQ (reference sequence). CDR3 length: 12 residues. CDR3 in amino acids: CASSPGADTQYF. The CDR3 nucleotides read TGTGCCAGCAGCCCGGGGGCAGATACGCAGTATTTT. Full variable domain (remainder filled in from reference TRBV7-9 and TRBJ2-3): DTGVSQNPRHKITKRGQNVTFRCDPISEHNRLYWYRQTLGQGPEFLTYFQNEAQLEKSRLLSDRFSAERPKGSFSTLEIQRTEQGDSAMYLCASSPGADTQYFGPGTRLTVL.

The gene calls are TRBV30 and TRBJ2-3; 9 bases line up with TRBD2. Per the germline V gene, CDR1 is GTSNPN and CDR2 is SVGIG (reference sequence). The V segment lost 3 bases and the J segment 2 bases; nucleotides outside the gene matches: 3. CDR3 size: 14 residues. CDR3 amino acids: CAWRLAGVTDTQYF. The CDR3 nucleotides read TGTGCCTGGAGACTAGCGGGCGTCACAGATACGCAGTATTTT. The entire variable domain, with the rest obtained from reference TRBV30 and TRBJ2-3, is as follows: SQTIHQWPATLVQPVGSPLSLECTVEGTSNPNLYWYRQAAGRGLQLLFYSVGIGQISSEVPQNLSASRPQDRQFILSSKKLLLSDSGFYLCAWRLAGVTDTQYFGPGTRLTVL.

This clone was recorded only once. The gene calls are TRBV6-5 and TRBJ2-2; 7 nucleotides match TRBD2. CDR1 is MNHEY, CDR2 SVGAGI, per germline. This CDR3 comprises 13 residues. Trimming took 11 bases from V and 2 from J; bases not matched to a gene: 5. CDR3 amino acids: CAAGRENTGELFF. DNA of the CDR3: TGTGCCGCAGGGAGGGAAAACACCGGGGAGCTGTTTTTT.

The chain uses TRBV7-9 and TRBJ1-1; D remains ambiguous. Between the trimmed V and J ends, which lost 0 bases and 0 bases, there was a span of 5 bases. Germline V gives CDR1 SEHNR, CDR2 FQNEAQ (reference sequence). The CDR3 spans 14 residues. This CDR3 reads CASSLANMNTEAFF. The CDR3 DNA sequence: TGTGCCAGCAGCTTAGCCAACATGAACACTGAAGCTTTCTTT.

The chain carries TRBV11-2 and TRBJ2-3; 8 positions match TRBD1. CDR3 length: 18 residues. Germline V gene lookup returns CDR1 SGHAT and CDR2 FQNNGV. The ends lost 1 base at V and 4 bases at J; junction bases unmatched: 13. DNA for the CDR3: TGTGCCAGCAGCTTAGTGGTTCAGGACAGGGTGGTGGCAGATACGCAGTATTTT. It encodes CASSLVVQDRVVADTQYF.

The V and J genes are TRBV18 and TRBJ1-1, with TRBD1 identical over 7 bases. Germline loops: CDR1 KGHSH, CDR2 LQKENI. The junction had 4 bases not matched to a gene; V was cut back by 5 bases and J by 1 base. CDR3 length: 14 amino acids. The CDR3 sequence: CASSATGENTEAFF. CDR3 nucleotides: TGTGCCAGCTCAGCCACAGGGGAGAACACTGAAGCTTTCTTT.

The chain employs TRBV5-1 and TRBJ2-3; 9 bases are shared with TRBD2. The CDR3 consists of 15 residues. V was clipped by 7 bases and J by 4 bases; unmatched bases: 10. CDR1 SGHRS and CDR2 YFSETQ come from the germline V gene. The CDR3 reads CASAELAGPADTQYF. Here the CDR3 DNA reads TGCGCCAGCGCCGAGCTAGCGGGGCCCGCAGATACGCAGTATTTT.

The gene calls are TRBV15 and TRBJ2-6, with 10 positions matching TRBD1. Per germline, CDR1 LNHNV and CDR2 YYDKDF (reference sequence). With V trimmed by 1 base and J by 3 bases, 6 bases remained unmatched. There are 18 residues in the CDR3. The CDR3 spells CATSRVPGQGYGANVLTF. The CDR3 bases are TGTGCCACCAGCAGAGTACCGGGACAGGGGTATGGGGCCAACGTCCTGACTTTC.

The rearrangement joins TRBV11-2 to TRBJ1-1, with no clear D. V dropped 1 base and J dropped 1 base, with 10 bases sitting between them. This CDR3 contains 15 residues. Germline V lookup: CDR1 SGHAT, CDR2 FQNNGV. CDR3 nucleotide sequence: TGTGCCAGCAGCTTAGGTCTTAGCGAGAACACTGAAGCTTTCTTT. It translates to CASSLGLSENTEAFF.

This clone was counted a few times. The chain couples TRBV24-1 to TRBJ2-3; a possible D gene is TRBD2 (6 bases). Germline lookup yields CDR1 KGHDR and CDR2 SFDVKD. Trimming took off 4 bases at V and 4 bases at J, with 14 bases between the two ends. The CDR3 runs 15 residues. CDR3 sequence reads: CATSDRLVFADTQYF. For the CDR3, the DNA is TGTGCCACCAGTGACAGACTAGTGTTTGCAGATACGCAGTATTTT.

This chain links TRBV29-1 with TRBJ1-1; TRBD1 matches at 7 bases. The V and J ends lost 4 bases and 1 base, in that order; junction bases with no gene match: 3. This CDR3 is built from 13 residues. Per the germline V gene, CDR1 is SQVTM and CDR2 is ANQGSEA. CDR3 bases: TGCAGCGTTGCTGACAGGGCGAACACTGAAGCTTTCTTT. Amino acid sequence: CSVADRANTEAFF.

This clone was seen once. This chain uses TRBV20-1 with TRBJ2-2; 10 nucleotides align to TRBD2. V lost 3 bases and J lost 1; bases outside the gene matches: 8. CDR1 and CDR2 from the germline V gene are DFQATT and SNEGSKA (reference sequence). The CDR3 is 17 amino acids. CDR3 coding DNA: TGCAGTGCTAGTAGCTTAGCGGGGGGCCTGAACACCGGGGAGCTGTTTTTT. Translating it yields CSASSLAGGLNTGELFF.

The chain links TRBV5-1 to TRBJ2-7, with a weak D call TRBD2 (5 bases). Germline V gene lookup returns CDR1 SGHRS and CDR2 YFSETQ. The CDR3 extends over 15 amino acids. V was trimmed by 4 bases and J by 3 bases, leaving 17 bases between them. CDR3 sequence reads: CASSPMRTGIYEQYF. DNA for the CDR3: TGCGCCAGCAGCCCTATGCGGACGGGGATCTACGAGCAGTACTTC.

The chain recombines TRBV4-2 with TRBJ2-7; 7 bases are a match to TRBD1. CDR3 length: 16 amino acids. Germline CDR1 is LGHNA and CDR2 is YNFKEQ. The V segment lost 0 bases and the J segment 2 bases; nucleotides outside the gene matches: 7. CDR3 sequence reads: CASSQEDGTGAYEQYF. The CDR3 nucleotides read TGTGCCAGCAGCCAAGAAGACGGCACAGGGGCCTACGAGCAGTACTTC.

This clone has only one observation. CDR3 sequence: CASRVSGFDEQYF. CDR3 sequence (DNA): TGTGCCAGCAGAGTGTCGGGTTTTGACGAGCAGTACTTC. The chain employs TRBV12-3 or TRBV12-4 and TRBJ2-7; D ambiguous. The CDR3 runs to 13 residues. V was cut by 6 bases and J by 5 bases, with 14 bases left in between.